This T cell receptor beta chain is from a study of T cells in Graves' hyperthyroidism and ophthalmopathy. This clonotype has at least ten counts. Its matching antigen is unknown. The investigators amplified TCR beta CDR3 regions from RNA transcripts. A set of HTBI primers served as the primers for a first-round RT-PCR of the TCR CDR3. Via MiXCR, TCRdb re-called the multiplex PCR reads, giving one row per CDR3 protein. The sample carries under 250,000 distinct CDR3 sequences, about 17% recorded once. V dropped 4 bases and J dropped 1 base, with 11 bases sitting between them. This CDR3 region has 14 residues. Germline lookup yields CDR1 SGHRS and CDR2 YFSETQ. Regarding the study as a whole: Most thyroid-expanded clonotypes above 0.001 were also found in blood.

For Graves' hyperthyroidism to be stable, ophthalmopathy could not progress within 18 months. This sequence originates from a woman aged 50 to 60 with Graves' hyperthyroidism. Sequencing was performed on blood. The chain couples TRBV5-1 to TRBJ1-1; no clear D. The CDR3 region is CASSPGMGNTEAFF. Here the CDR3 DNA reads TGCGCCAGCAGCCCGGGTATGGGGAACACTGAAGCTTTCTTT. The variable domain in full, with the rest retrieved from reference TRBV5-1 and TRBJ1-1, is KAGVTQTPRYLIKTRGQQVTLSCSPISGHRSVSWYQQTPGQGLQFLFEYFSETQRNKGNFPGRFSGRQFSNSRSEMNVSTLELGDSALYLCASSPGMGNTEAFFGQGTRLTVV.